The next 26 T cell receptor beta chains were all read from a single sample in a study of Ad26.COV2.S vaccination and SARS-CoV-2 variants. Treatment indicated: around 19 received Ad26.COV2.S at low or high dose, single or two shots; several received placebo; per-sample allocation not given. Sampling occurred on day 63 after the first vaccine or placebo injection. Sequenced by immunoSEQ multiplex PCR; TCRdb stores in-frame clones only, minus some. The table has 380,000 or so clones, roughly nine tenths seen once; the top ten hold roughly 6%. The specimen comprised peripheral blood, sampled in a trial of Ad26.COV2.S vaccine versus placebo. These receptors were collected from a person aged 18-65 years who received the Ad26.COV2.S COVID-19 vaccine or a placebo.

This clone occurred once. This chain connects TRBV15 to TRBJ1-4; D remains unclear. Germline V gene lookup returns CDR1 LNHNV and CDR2 YYDKDF (reference sequence). The V end lost 0 bases, the J end lost 12 bases, and 8 bases lay between the germline ends. The CDR3 spans 12 residues. CDR3 loop: CATSRDRAQLFF. CDR3 in DNA: TGTGCCACCAGCAGAGATCGCGCACAACTGTTTTTT.

The V call is TRBV9, the J call TRBJ2-2; tentative D call: TRBD2 (6 bases). V lost 0 bases, J lost 7 bases, and 10 bases lay in between. The CDR3 runs 14 residues. Germline V CDR1 and CDR2: SGDLS, YYNGEE. The CDR3 region is CASSVGGTSGELFF. The CDR3 DNA reads as TGTGCCAGCAGCGTAGGCGGGACCAGCGGGGAGCTGTTTTTT.

This clone was counted once. The chain links TRBV2 to TRBJ2-2, with 10 bases identical to TRBD2. V lost 6 bases and J lost 6; bases outside the gene matches: 4. The germline V gene has CDR1 SNHLY and CDR2 FYNNEI. There are 14 residues in the CDR3. The CDR3 bases are TGTGCCAGCAGGGTCGGGACTAGCGCCGGGGAGCTGTTTTTT. Translation gives CASRVGTSAGELFF.

The chain has TRBV10-3 and TRBJ2-3; 7 nucleotides line up with TRBD2. This CDR3 has 13 residues. Trimming cost V 11 bases and J 0 bases; bases outside gene matches: 5. Looked up from germline, CDR1 is ENHRY and CDR2 is SYGVKD. CDR3 sequence (DNA): TGTGCCCTACGGGGGGATAGCACAGATACGCAGTATTTT. Its translation: CALRGDSTDTQYF.

The chain is built from TRBV6-4 and TRBJ2-1; D remains unclear. CDR3 length: 14 amino acids. Per the germline V gene, CDR1 is MRHNA and CDR2 is SNTAGT. V gave up 7 bases and J gave up 1 base, with 11 bases separating them. The CDR3 protein is CASILGISYNEQFF. In DNA form, the CDR3 reads TGTGCCAGCATTCTCGGAATTTCCTACAATGAGCAGTTCTTC.

There are many counts of this clone. The gene calls are TRBV14 and TRBJ2-1; a weak D match, TRBD1 (7 bases). The CDR3 is 17 amino acids. The germline V gene encodes CDR1 SGHDN and CDR2 FVKESK. V was pared by 0 bases and J by 5 bases, with 17 bases between. This CDR3 is CASSQDPGGRWNNEQFF. The CDR3 coding sequence is TGTGCCAGCAGCCAAGATCCAGGGGGGCGCTGGAACAATGAGCAGTTCTTC.

This chain joins TRBV12-3 or TRBV12-4 and TRBJ1-5; a possible D gene is TRBD1 (5 bases). The V end was cut by 1 base, the J end by 6 bases, with 7 bases between. The CDR3 loop spans 13 amino acids. This CDR3 reads CASSLGGGQPQHF. The CDR3 region has the DNA TGTGCCAGCAGTTTAGGCGGGGGTCAGCCCCAGCATTTT.

This clone is a singleton in its sample. CDR3 residues: CAWSPAGRPGGGYTF. As DNA, the CDR3 is TGTGCCTGGAGTCCAGCGGGACGCCCCGGAGGAGGCTACACCTTC. The gene calls are TRBV30 and TRBJ1-2; maybe TRBD1 (5 bases). Trimming stripped 2 bases from V and 8 bases from J, with 21 bases between. Germline V gives CDR1 GTSNPN, CDR2 SVGIG (reference sequence). The CDR3 extends over 15 amino acids.

J is TRBJ2-7 and V is TRBV11-3; TRBD1 aligns across 10 bases. The CDR3 has 13 amino acids. CDR1 SGHNT and CDR2 YENEEA come from the germline V gene. The ends lost 5 bases at V and 3 bases at J; junction bases unmatched: 1. This chain's CDR3 is CASSGDRGYEQYF. The DNA of the CDR3 is TGTGCCAGCAGCGGGGACAGGGGCTACGAGCAGTACTTC.

The gene calls are TRBV28 and TRBJ1-5; D remains ambiguous. The V and J ends lost 7 bases and 2 bases respectively, with 15 bases between them. The CDR3 is made up of 15 amino acids. Germline V lookup: CDR1 MDHEN, CDR2 SYDVKM. The CDR3 here is CASTTVGGGNQPQHF. The CDR3 DNA reads TGTGCCAGCACCACGGTCGGCGGGGGCAATCAGCCCCAGCATTTT.

This chain uses TRBV28 with TRBJ2-7; D gene unclear. V lost 4 bases, J lost 6 bases, and 25 bases lay in between. The CDR3 is 17 residues long. Germline values: CDR1 MDHEN, CDR2 SYDVKM. CDR3 bases: TGTGCCAGCAGTTCAACCACTGGCCCGTTGCTACCTCGCGAGCAGTACTTC. Its protein is CASSSTTGPLLPREQYF.

V gene TRBV7-2 combines with J gene TRBJ1-4; 10 nucleotides align to TRBD1. The V gene end was trimmed by 6 bases and the J gene end by 7 bases; junction bases not matched to a gene: 5. This CDR3 is built from 14 residues. CDR1 is SGHTA and CDR2 is FQGNSA in the germline V gene. The CDR3 sequence: CASSFRDRGEKLFF. The CDR3, as DNA: TGTGCCAGCAGTTTCCGGGACAGGGGTGAAAAACTGTTTTTT.

The genes are TRBV9 and TRBJ1-2, with 9 bases lining up with TRBD1. V dropped 4 bases and J dropped 2; count of bases not matched to a gene: 9. The CDR3 sequence is 16 residues long. Germline V lookup: CDR1 SGDLS, CDR2 YYNGEE. The CDR3 DNA is TGTGCCAGCAGCCTGGGGCTAGGACAGGGGAACTATGGCTACACCTTC. Translation gives CASSLGLGQGNYGYTF.

V usage is TRBV4-3 and J usage is TRBJ2-3; maybe TRBD2 (5 bases). The V end lost 2 bases, the J end lost 1 base, and 10 bases lay between the germline ends. The CDR3 contains 15 residues. Germline assignment: CDR1 LGHNA and CDR2 YSLEER. CDR3 loop: CASSQSGYGTDTQYF. The CDR3 DNA is TGCGCCAGCAGCCAATCGGGGTATGGCACAGATACGCAGTATTTT.

The chain carries TRBV19 and TRBJ1-6, with D perhaps matching TRBD1 (5 bases). The CDR3 is 16 residues long. V was clipped by 3 bases and J by 7 bases, with 16 bases between them. Germline V gene lookup returns CDR1 LNHDA and CDR2 SQIVND (reference sequence). The CDR3 protein is CASSIGANRLNSPLHF. The CDR3 DNA sequence: TGTGCCAGTAGTATCGGGGCTAACCGCCTAAATTCACCCCTCCACTTT.

The rearrangement links TRBV6-2 or TRBV6-3 to TRBJ1-4; D unclear. CDR1 is MNHEY, CDR2 SVGEGT, per germline. The CDR3 runs 14 residues. Trimming took off 4 bases at V and 6 bases at J, with 12 bases between the two ends. The CDR3: CASSLGGSDEKLFF. The CDR3 bases are TGTGCCAGCAGTTTGGGAGGTTCGGATGAAAAACTGTTTTTT.

The rearrangement uses TRBV5-4 and TRBJ2-3, with 11 bases aligning to TRBD2. Per the germline V gene, CDR1 is SGHNT and CDR2 is YYREEE (reference sequence). Unmatched junction bases numbered 10, after V lost 3 bases and J lost 4 bases. The CDR3 is 17 amino acids. Written as DNA, the CDR3 is TGTGCCAGCAGCTCGACGTTGGGTAGCGGGGGGGCAGATACGCAGTATTTT. As protein: CASSSTLGSGGADTQYF.

The chain carries TRBV29-1 and TRBJ2-5, with 8 bases identical to TRBD1. Trimming took 7 bases from V and 4 from J; bases not matched to a gene: 8. This CDR3 has 13 residues. Germline values: CDR1 SQVTM, CDR2 ANQGSEA. Here the CDR3 DNA reads TGCAGCGCTGGACAGGGTTTGGGAGAGACCCAGTACTTC. It encodes CSAGQGLGETQYF.

V and J are TRBV28 and TRBJ1-2; D ambiguous. Trimming took off 7 bases at V and 0 bases at J, with 9 bases between the two ends. This CDR3 has 13 residues. CDR1 MDHEN and CDR2 SYDVKM come from the germline V gene. CDR3 region: CASISMSNYGYTF. CDR3 nucleotide sequence: TGTGCCAGCATTTCCATGTCTAACTATGGCTACACCTTC.

This clone was detected only once. This sequence joins TRBV6-6 and TRBJ2-5, with 7 nucleotides matching TRBD1. In germline, CDR1 is MNHNY, CDR2 SVGAGI (reference sequence). V gave up 6 bases and J gave up 5 bases; unmatched junction bases: 15. The CDR3 is made up of 16 amino acids. This CDR3 reads CASRIQFFRGLETQYF. For the CDR3, the DNA is TGTGCCAGCAGAATACAATTTTTTAGGGGGCTTGAGACCCAGTACTTC.

This rearrangement joins TRBV11-3 to TRBJ2-3, with D unclear. Trimming took 5 bases from V and 7 from J, leaving 10 bases between them. Germline CDR1 SGHNT, CDR2 YENEEA. The CDR3 has 12 amino acids. The CDR3 sequence: CASSRGTNTQYF. CDR3 coding DNA: TGTGCCAGCAGCCGCGGTACGAATACGCAGTATTTT.

V gene TRBV6-6 combines with J gene TRBJ1-1; 9 bases match TRBD1. The CDR3 spans 13 residues. V lost 6 bases to trimming and J lost 11 bases; unmatched junction nucleotides: 10. Germline assignment: CDR1 MNHNY and CDR2 SVGAGI (reference sequence). The CDR3 DNA sequence: TGTGCCAGCAGCCAACCCGGGACAGGGTCGGCTTTCTTT. Its protein product is CASSQPGTGSAFF.

The rearrangement joins TRBV18 to TRBJ1-4; 8 bases match TRBD1. J gave up 8 bases and V 2 bases, and 10 bases lay outside the gene matches. Germline loops: CDR1 KGHSH, CDR2 LQKENI. The length of the CDR3 is 16 residues. The CDR3, as DNA: TGTGCCAGCTCACCATACTCGGGACAGGCGGGGGAAAAACTGTTTTTT. Translating it yields CASSPYSGQAGEKLFF.

This chain links TRBV6-4 with TRBJ1-6, with D uncertain. This CDR3 comprises 14 residues. Trimming removed 2 bases at V and 7 bases at J, with 9 bases between. From germline, CDR1 is MRHNA and CDR2 SNTAGT. The CDR3 reads CASSDAAWNSPLHF. The CDR3 DNA reads as TGTGCCAGCAGTGACGCAGCCTGGAATTCACCCCTCCACTTT.

This clone was detected once. The chain recombines TRBV6-6 with TRBJ2-6, with a weak D call TRBD1 (5 bases). Germline loops: CDR1 MNHNY, CDR2 SVGAGI (reference sequence). The CDR3 runs to 16 residues. V shed 5 bases and J shed 0 bases, with 11 bases lying between them. CDR3 nucleotides: TGTGCCAGCAGTGGACAAAGACTCTCTGGGGCCAACGTCCTGACTTTC. Translation gives CASSGQRLSGANVLTF.

The chain employs TRBV18 and TRBJ2-5, with D unresolved. Germline-derived CDR1 and CDR2 are KGHSH and LQKENI. This CDR3 region has 13 residues. V was trimmed by 3 bases and J by 4 bases, leaving 9 bases between them. The CDR3, as DNA: TGTGCCAGCTCACCCCCCCCAGGAGAGACCCAGTACTTC. The encoded protein is CASSPPPGETQYF.